This TCR beta chain was sequenced for a study of cytomegalovirus exposure and HLA in healthy donors. Study-wide results and limits: Cytomegalovirus association was listed for roughly 160 TCR beta chains.

A word on this clone: Its target is unknown.

This CDR3 region has 13 residues. J gave up 4 bases and V 4 bases, and 2 bases lay outside the gene matches. The germline V gene encodes CDR1 SGDLS and CDR2 YYNGEE. Sequencing was performed with immunoSEQ multiplex PCR; in TCRdb, only in-frame clones are kept and a portion is missing. Among fewer than 150,000 clones listed, approximately 84% were seen once. The sequence derives from a young man in good health and CMV-seropositive. V gene TRBV9 combines with J gene TRBJ1-5, with 7 positions matching TRBD1. The specimen was PBMCs. The CDR3 is CASSMGQNQPQHF. In DNA form, the CDR3 reads TGTGCCAGCAGCATGGGACAGAATCAGCCCCAGCATTTT.